This T cell receptor beta chain was obtained from a study of blood T cell repertoires in COVID-19. Study as a whole: Specimens from acute and convalescent COVID-19 originated in the United States, Italy and Spain.

Those enrolled, adults aged 18 to 89 years, came from 24 US areas. Grouping used clinical history reported by participants in a survey and questionnaire. As originally analysed: The assay estimated nucleated cells by amplifying reference gene primers. Libraries were prepared by immunoSEQ multiplex PCR; TCRdb keeps only in-frame clonotypes and omits some of them. That table supplies the V and J calls and clone size; D and trimming were determined from the DNA. The data hold about 280,000 clones, with around 89% observed a single time. The CDR3 covers 16 residues. The ends were cut back, 3 bases at V and 1 base at J, with 16 bases in the middle. The germline V gene has CDR1 KGHSH and CDR2 LQKENI.

This chain connects TRBV18 to TRBJ2-7; D ambiguous. The receptor comes from a young woman with acute COVID-19. Specimen: PBMCs or T cells enriched from blood (not recorded which). The DNA of the CDR3 is TGTGCCAGCTCACCCGTTCCAATTCGGGTATCCTACGAGCAGTACTTC. Translated: CASSPVPIRVSYEQYF.